A selection of T cell receptor beta chains follows, all from one sample in a study of identical twins. TCRdb re-called the 5' RACE reads with MiXCR, one entry per CDR3 protein. The repertoire holds 520,000 or so distinct CDR3 sequences, with approximately 22% as singletons. The sample was also linked to a second study, of T cells expressing NK-cell markers.

The sample taken for sequencing was CD4+ T cells sorted from blood. Source of these receptors: a woman between 18 and 29 years old in good health. Both conserved end residues are part of each CDR3. Fields, in order: D gene, V gene, J gene, clone size, CDR3 DNA, CDR3 protein. D genes are given only for firm matches. Size tells how often a clone was seen (once, few, many) or the class of an expanded clone, and some rows leave it out.

D: TRBD1; V: TRBV29-1; J: TRBJ1-1; size: NA; DNA: TGCAGCGTTGCCAGACAGGGGGCTATCGAAGCTTTCTTT; CDR3: CSVARQGAIEAFF
D: NA; V: TRBV6-1; J: TRBJ2-3; size: NA; DNA: TGTGCCAGCAGGCGATACGGCACAGATACGCAGTATTTT; CDR3: CASRRYGTDTQYF
D: NA; V: TRBV6-1; J: TRBJ2-2; size: NA; DNA: TGTGCCAGCTTCGGCGGGATTACCACCGGGGAGCTGTTTTTT; CDR3: CASFGGITTGELFF
D: TRBD2; V: TRBV4-1; J: TRBJ2-3; size: NA; DNA: TGCGCCAGCAGCCTCCGGGACTATTTAAGCGGGGGGATCACAGATACGCAGTATTTT; CDR3: CASSLRDYLSGGITDTQYF
D: NA; V: TRBV27; J: TRBJ2-1; size: NA; DNA: TGTGCCAGCAGACGTGGTGAGGTCTGGGGTAATGAGCAGTTCTTC; CDR3: CASRRGEVWGNEQFF
D: TRBD1; V: TRBV19; J: TRBJ2-1; size: NA; DNA: TGTGCCAGTAGTCCTGCCGACAGGGTTCCTGAGCAGTTCTTC; CDR3: CASSPADRVPEQFF
D: NA; V: TRBV10-3; J: TRBJ2-1; size: few; DNA: TGTGCCATCAGTGAGGGGAGCGTAACCTACAATGAGCAGTTCTTC; CDR3: CAISEGSVTYNEQFF
D: NA; V: TRBV9; J: TRBJ1-1; size: few; DNA: TGTGCCAGCAGCGTGTTTCCGCAGAACACTGAAGCTTTCTTT; CDR3: CASSVFPQNTEAFF
D: NA; V: TRBV5-6; J: TRBJ2-2; size: NA; DNA: TGTGCCAGCAGCCCTACTACAGGGAAAACCGGGGAGCTGTTTTTT; CDR3: CASSPTTGKTGELFF
D: NA; V: TRBV7-6; J: TRBJ2-3; size: few; DNA: TGTGCCAGCGGCCGGGTAGGCGCAGATACGCAGTATTTT; CDR3: CASGRVGADTQYF
D: NA; V: TRBV10-3; J: TRBJ2-7; size: few; DNA: TGTGCCATCAGGTCATCTGAGATGAACGAGCAGTACTTC; CDR3: CAIRSSEMNEQYF
D: NA; V: TRBV7-9; J: TRBJ1-6; size: few; DNA: TGTGCCAGCAGCTTAGACGGATCCTATTCACCCCTCCACTTT; CDR3: CASSLDGSYSPLHF
D: NA; V: TRBV6-6; J: TRBJ2-7; size: few; DNA: TGTGCCAGCAGGACCGGGTACTCCTACGAGCAGTACTTC; CDR3: CASRTGYSYEQYF
D: NA; V: TRBV18; J: TRBJ2-1; size: NA; DNA: TGTGCCAGCTCAGTGGGGAAACATGAGCAGTTCTTC; CDR3: CASSVGKHEQFF
D: TRBD1; V: TRBV18; J: TRBJ1-1; size: few; DNA: TGTGCCAGCTCACCACTAGGGACAGGGCGAACCACTGAAGCTTTCTTT; CDR3: CASSPLGTGRTTEAFF
D: TRBD2; V: TRBV5-1; J: TRBJ2-3; size: NA; DNA: TGCGCCAGCAGCTTGCCTAGCGGGGGAAGCACAGATACGCAGTATTTT; CDR3: CASSLPSGGSTDTQYF
D: NA; V: TRBV11-2; J: TRBJ2-1; size: few; DNA: TGTGCCAGCAGCTTAGAGGTTTTGCCCCGTGGGCGGACAGCGGGGCGTAATGAGCAGTTCTTC; CDR3: CASSLEVLPRGRTAGRNEQFF
D: NA; V: TRBV21-1; J: TRBJ1-2; size: few; DNA: TGTGCCAGCAGCAAATCTGACCTACGGGCAGATAACAATTATGGCTACACCTTC; CDR3: CASSKSDLRADNNYGYTF
D: TRBD1; V: TRBV7-6; J: TRBJ2-3; size: few; DNA: TGTGCCAGCAGCTTAGAAGCTTTTGGGACAGCAAGGGGTGGAGATACGCAGTATTTT; CDR3: CASSLEAFGTARGGDTQYF
D: NA; V: TRBV5-1; J: TRBJ2-1; size: NA; DNA: TGCGCCAGCAGCTTTACCGGGACTGAGTACAATGAGCAGTTCTTC; CDR3: CASSFTGTEYNEQFF
D: NA; V: TRBV10-3; J: TRBJ2-2; size: once; DNA: TGTGCCATCAGTTTTAGCCAAAACACCGGGGAGCTGTTTTTT; CDR3: CAISFSQNTGELFF
D: NA; V: TRBV20-1; J: TRBJ2-7; size: few; DNA: TGCAGTGCTAGCCAGACGACATCCTACGAGCAGTACTTC; CDR3: CSASQTTSYEQYF
D: NA; V: TRBV10-3; J: TRBJ1-2; size: few; DNA: TGTGCCATCAGTGGAGGGTTTGGCTACACCTTC; CDR3: CAISGGFGYTF
D: NA; V: TRBV20-1; J: TRBJ1-1; size: NA; DNA: TGCAGTGCTGGTGATGGAAGCAGGGGTAGCACTGAAGCTTTCTTT; CDR3: CSAGDGSRGSTEAFF
D: NA; V: TRBV5-1; J: TRBJ2-5; size: NA; DNA: TGCGCCAGCAGCTTGTTTGGACTATTTCAAGAGACCCAGTACTTC; CDR3: CASSLFGLFQETQYF
D: NA; V: TRBV15; J: TRBJ2-7; size: many; DNA: TGTGCCACCAGCAGAGACCTATTAGGCGAGCAGTACTTC; CDR3: CATSRDLLGEQYF
D: NA; V: TRBV5-1; J: TRBJ2-1; size: NA; DNA: TGCGCCAGCATGCGGAACCTAGGAGATGAGCAGTTCTTC; CDR3: CASMRNLGDEQFF
D: TRBD1; V: TRBV9; J: TRBJ1-1; size: NA; DNA: TGTGCCAGCAGCCCCCGGGACAGACGGGCAGCTTTCTTT; CDR3: CASSPRDRRAAFF
D: NA; V: TRBV6-5; J: TRBJ1-1; size: many; DNA: TGTGCCAGCGTCGGCGATAACACTGAAGCTTTCTTT; CDR3: CASVGDNTEAFF
D: NA; V: TRBV5-1; J: TRBJ2-5; size: few; DNA: TGCGCCAGCAGCGTCCTAGCGACAAAAGAGACCCAGTACTTC; CDR3: CASSVLATKETQYF
D: TRBD1; V: TRBV6-1; J: TRBJ1-4; size: few; DNA: TGTGCCAGCAGTCGGGACAGGAGGTCAACTAATGAAAAACTGTTTTTT; CDR3: CASSRDRRSTNEKLFF
D: NA; V: TRBV12-3/TRBV12-4; J: TRBJ2-7; size: many; DNA: TGTGCCAGCAGTCCCCAGGGCGCGAGGAGCGAGCAGTACTTC; CDR3: CASSPQGARSEQYF
D: NA; V: TRBV7-6; J: TRBJ2-7; size: NA; DNA: TGTGCCAGCAGCCCCATTTTAAACTCCGAGCAGTACTTC; CDR3: CASSPILNSEQYF
D: NA; V: TRBV3-1; J: TRBJ2-1; size: NA; DNA: TGTGCCAGCAGCCAATGGGGTGGGGGGACCGCCCGGGCGGGTGAGCAGTTCTTC; CDR3: CASSQWGGGTARAGEQFF
D: NA; V: TRBV15; J: TRBJ1-5; size: NA; DNA: TGTGCCACCAGCCTCATGCACGGGGCTCCCCATCAGCCCCAGCATTTT; CDR3: CATSLMHGAPHQPQHF
D: TRBD1; V: TRBV19; J: TRBJ1-6; size: few; DNA: TGTGCCAGTAGGACAGGACAGGGGATGCGTTCACCCCTCCACTTT; CDR3: CASRTGQGMRSPLHF
D: TRBD2; V: TRBV7-9; J: TRBJ2-1; size: NA; DNA: TGTGCCAGCAGCCTTTCAGCGGGGGGCGATGAGCAGTTCTTC; CDR3: CASSLSAGGDEQFF
D: NA; V: TRBV20-1; J: TRBJ2-7; size: NA; DNA: TGCAGTGCCCCCAGGGGGGGACAGTACGAGCAGTACTTC; CDR3: CSAPRGGQYEQYF
D: TRBD2; V: TRBV7-6; J: TRBJ2-5; size: NA; DNA: TGTGCCAGCAGCTCCGGACTAGCGGGAGGCCCTGCACAAGAGACCCAGTACTTC; CDR3: CASSSGLAGGPAQETQYF
D: NA; V: TRBV30; J: TRBJ2-7; size: NA; DNA: TGTGCCTGGAGCCTTCGTGGGGGTGAAGACGAGCAGTACTTC; CDR3: CAWSLRGGEDEQYF
D: TRBD1; V: TRBV7-2; J: TRBJ2-7; size: NA; DNA: TGTGCCAGCAGCTTCGGCGACAGGGGGCGTTACGAGCAGTACTTC; CDR3: CASSFGDRGRYEQYF
D: TRBD1; V: TRBV29-1; J: TRBJ2-3; size: few; DNA: TGCAGCGCTACCGGGACAGGGGGTGCAGATACGCAGTATTTT; CDR3: CSATGTGGADTQYF
D: NA; V: TRBV7-2; J: TRBJ2-1; size: few; DNA: TGTGCCAGCAGAACAACAGGACGATCCTACAATGAGCAGTTCTTC; CDR3: CASRTTGRSYNEQFF
D: NA; V: TRBV12-5; J: TRBJ2-7; size: once; DNA: TGTGCTAGTGGTTCCTCCGGGACCTATAGTTACGAGCAGTACTTC; CDR3: CASGSSGTYSYEQYF
D: NA; V: TRBV14; J: TRBJ1-1; size: NA; DNA: TGTGCCAGCAGCCAAAGGACGGAGACTGAAGCTTTCTTT; CDR3: CASSQRTETEAFF
D: NA; V: TRBV29-1; J: TRBJ2-1; size: NA; DNA: TGCAGGAGTTCAGGGTCATCGGAGTTCTTC; CDR3: CRSSGSSEFF
D: TRBD2; V: TRBV20-1; J: TRBJ2-1; size: few; DNA: TGCAGTGCTAGAGACCGACTAGCGGGGGAGCAGTTCTTC; CDR3: CSARDRLAGEQFF
D: NA; V: TRBV11-2; J: TRBJ1-2; size: many; DNA: TGTGCCAGCAGCTTAAAGGGATCGGAGCAGGGGTTCTTCTATGGCTACACCTTC; CDR3: CASSLKGSEQGFFYGYTF
D: NA; V: TRBV30; J: TRBJ1-1; size: NA; DNA: TGTGCCTGGAGAGGGCGTCTGGGGGTTTTCTTT; CDR3: CAWRGRLGVFF
D: NA; V: TRBV6-5; J: TRBJ2-1; size: NA; DNA: TGTGCCAGCAGTTCCGTGACTGCCTACAATGAGCAGTTCTTC; CDR3: CASSSVTAYNEQFF
D: TRBD2; V: TRBV7-2; J: TRBJ2-3; size: NA; DNA: TGTGCCAGCAGCTTATATAGCGGGGGGGCGGATACGCAGTATTTT; CDR3: CASSLYSGGADTQYF
D: NA; V: TRBV6-1; J: TRBJ1-1; size: many; DNA: TGTGCCAGCACCCCCGGACGGATGAACACTGAAGCTTTCTTT; CDR3: CASTPGRMNTEAFF
D: NA; V: TRBV5-8; J: TRBJ2-7; size: NA; DNA: TGTGCCAGCAGCCCTAGGCACGAGCAGTACTTC; CDR3: CASSPRHEQYF
D: NA; V: TRBV12-3/TRBV12-4; J: TRBJ2-1; size: few; DNA: TGTGCCAGCAGTTTTACCCTTTTCGATGAGCAGTTCTTC; CDR3: CASSFTLFDEQFF
D: TRBD1; V: TRBV6-5; J: TRBJ1-5; size: NA; DNA: TGTGCCAGCAGAAGCGACAGGGGCGGCCAGCATTTT; CDR3: CASRSDRGGQHF
D: NA; V: TRBV10-3; J: TRBJ2-6; size: NA; DNA: TGTGCCATCAGTGAGTTCGGGAAGAACTCTGGGGCCAACGTCCTGACTTTC; CDR3: CAISEFGKNSGANVLTF
D: TRBD1; V: TRBV20-1; J: TRBJ2-7; size: few; DNA: TGCAGTGCTAGTGGGGGACAGTCATCCTACGAGCAGTACTTC; CDR3: CSASGGQSSYEQYF
D: NA; V: TRBV10-3; J: TRBJ2-1; size: few; DNA: TGTGCCATCAGTGAGCAGGGGGGAATCTACAATGAGCAGTTCTTC; CDR3: CAISEQGGIYNEQFF